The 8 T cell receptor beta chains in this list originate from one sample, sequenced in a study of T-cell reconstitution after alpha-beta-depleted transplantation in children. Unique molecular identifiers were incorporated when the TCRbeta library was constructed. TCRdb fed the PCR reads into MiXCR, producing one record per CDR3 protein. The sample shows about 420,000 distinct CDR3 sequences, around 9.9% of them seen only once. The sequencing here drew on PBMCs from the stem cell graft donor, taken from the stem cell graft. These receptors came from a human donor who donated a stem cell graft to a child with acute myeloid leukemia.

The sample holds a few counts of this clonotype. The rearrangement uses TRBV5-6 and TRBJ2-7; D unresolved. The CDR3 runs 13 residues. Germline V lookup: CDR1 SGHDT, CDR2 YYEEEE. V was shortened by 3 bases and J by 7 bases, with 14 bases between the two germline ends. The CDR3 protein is CASSSMGPSEQYV. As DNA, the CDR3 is TGTGCCAGCAGCTCGATGGGCCCGTCTGAGCAGTACGTC.

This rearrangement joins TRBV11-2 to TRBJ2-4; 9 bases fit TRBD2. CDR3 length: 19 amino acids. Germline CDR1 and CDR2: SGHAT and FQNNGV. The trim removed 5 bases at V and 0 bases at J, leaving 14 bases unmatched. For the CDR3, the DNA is TGTGCCAGCAGCCCAATACCCCGACTAGCGGATTTAGCCAAAAACATTCAGTACTTC. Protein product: CASSPIPRLADLAKNIQYF.

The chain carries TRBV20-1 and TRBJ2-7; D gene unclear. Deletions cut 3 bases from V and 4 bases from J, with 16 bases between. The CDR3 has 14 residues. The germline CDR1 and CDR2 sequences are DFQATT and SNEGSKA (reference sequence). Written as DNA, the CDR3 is TGCAGTGCTAGTCCGACTGCTACGCCGTACGAGCAGTACGTC. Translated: CSASPTATPYEQYV.

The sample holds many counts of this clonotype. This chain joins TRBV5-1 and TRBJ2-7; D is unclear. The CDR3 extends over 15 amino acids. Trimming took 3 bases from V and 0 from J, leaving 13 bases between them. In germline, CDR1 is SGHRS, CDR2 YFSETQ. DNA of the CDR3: TGCGCCAGCAGCTCGATACTACACAACTCCTACGAGCAGTACTTC. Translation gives CASSSILHNSYEQYF.

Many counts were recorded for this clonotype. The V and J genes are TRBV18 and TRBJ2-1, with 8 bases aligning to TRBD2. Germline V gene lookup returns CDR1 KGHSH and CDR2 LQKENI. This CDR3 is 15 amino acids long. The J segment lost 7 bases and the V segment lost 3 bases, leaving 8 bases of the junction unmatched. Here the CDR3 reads CASSPLAGAINEQFF. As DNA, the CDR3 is TGTGCCAGCTCACCTCTAGCGGGTGCGATTAATGAGCAGTTCTTC.

DNA of the CDR3: TGTGCCAGTAGACAAAGTGACGGACTGCGCGGGGCCAACGTCCTGACTTTC. Translation: CASRQSDGLRGANVLTF. The chain joins TRBV19 to TRBJ2-6, with D possibly matching TRBD2 (5 bases). This CDR3 has 17 residues. Germline loops: CDR1 LNHDA, CDR2 SQIVND (reference sequence). V was pared by 6 bases and J by 4 bases, with 19 bases between.

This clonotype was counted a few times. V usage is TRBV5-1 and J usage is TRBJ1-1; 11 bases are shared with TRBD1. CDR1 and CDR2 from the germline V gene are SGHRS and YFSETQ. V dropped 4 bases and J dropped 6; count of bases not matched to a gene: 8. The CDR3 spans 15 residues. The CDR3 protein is CASSERTGGLPEAFF. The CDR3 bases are TGCGCCAGCAGCGAACGGACAGGGGGCCTGCCTGAAGCTTTCTTT.

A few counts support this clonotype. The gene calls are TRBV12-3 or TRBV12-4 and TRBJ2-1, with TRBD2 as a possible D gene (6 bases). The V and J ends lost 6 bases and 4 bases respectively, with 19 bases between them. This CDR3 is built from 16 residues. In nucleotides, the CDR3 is TGTGCCAGCAGCCTCACGGGCCTAGCGACGTACAATGAGCAGTTCTTC. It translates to CASSLTGLATYNEQFF.